The 21 T cell receptor beta chains presented below share a single source sample, sequenced in a study of tumor-infiltrating lymphocytes in localized non-small cell lung cancer. Measured with immunoSEQ multiplex PCR; TCRdb has only the in-frame clones, and not every one. The sample shows about 12,000 clones, around three fifths of them seen only once. The sequenced sample was lung tumor tissue. These receptor sequences come from a human donor with non-small cell lung cancer.

This clone occurred once. The chain links TRBV6-6 to TRBJ1-1; unclear D gene. Germline V gives CDR1 MNHNY, CDR2 SVGAGI (reference sequence). V was clipped by 2 bases and J by 10 bases, with 11 bases between them. This CDR3 has 12 amino acids. CDR3 protein: CASSYETLGAFF. The CDR3 bases are TGTGCCAGCAGTTACGAGACATTGGGAGCTTTCTTT.

The table lists this clone with a few counts. The chain joins TRBV6-5 to TRBJ1-1; D not resolved. V shed 5 bases and J shed 11 bases, with 18 bases lying between them. The CDR3 has 13 residues. The V gene's germline CDR1 is MNHEY and CDR2 SVGAGI. The CDR3 region is CASSHDHSRPAFF. CDR3 nucleotide sequence: TGTGCCAGCAGTCATGACCATTCAAGACCGGCTTTCTTT.

The V and J genes are TRBV7-8 and TRBJ2-3, with D possibly matching TRBD2 (5 bases). Germline V lookup: CDR1 SGHVS, CDR2 FQNEAQ. This CDR3 contains 13 residues. The germline V and J ends were trimmed by 5 bases and 2 bases, with 8 bases remaining between them. The chain's CDR3 is CASSLDYTDTQYF. The CDR3, as DNA: TGTGCCAGCAGCCTCGACTACACAGATACGCAGTATTTT.

The V gene is TRBV5-6, the J gene TRBJ1-6; D is ambiguous. V gave up 4 bases and J gave up 7 bases, with 12 bases separating them. CDR3 size: 14 residues. CDR1 and CDR2 from the germline V gene are SGHDT and YYEEEE. CDR3 nucleotide sequence: TGTGCCAGCAGCCGGACCCCGAGGAATTCACCCCTCCACTTT. Encoded protein: CASSRTPRNSPLHF.

This rearrangement joins TRBV18 to TRBJ1-5, with 7 positions matching TRBD1. This CDR3 is built from 15 residues. The ends lost 2 bases at V and 5 bases at J; junction bases unmatched: 6. CDR1 is KGHSH, CDR2 LQKENI, per germline. CDR3 DNA: TGTGCCAGCTCACCAAACGGACAGGTTGATCAGCCCCAGCATTTT. Translating it yields CASSPNGQVDQPQHF.

The chain couples TRBV28 to TRBJ2-7, with D tentatively TRBD2 (5 bases). This CDR3 spans 14 amino acids. The V and J ends lost 3 bases and 7 bases respectively, with 16 bases between them. Germline V gives CDR1 MDHEN, CDR2 SYDVKM. The CDR3 DNA follows: TGTGCCAGCAGTTTCCCCGGCGGATCGGGGGAGCAGTACTTC. It specifies CASSFPGGSGEQYF.

The chain links TRBV28 to TRBJ1-2; TRBD1 is a possible D gene (6 bases). CDR3 length: 14 amino acids. Germline CDR1 and CDR2: MDHEN and SYDVKM. Trimming removed 3 bases at V and 5 bases at J, with 13 bases between. CDR3 residues: CASSLIEGGYGYTF. The CDR3 nucleotides read TGTGCCAGCAGTTTGATAGAAGGGGGGTATGGCTACACCTTC.

This chain connects TRBV5-1 to TRBJ2-4; 12 nucleotides align to TRBD2. V was clipped by 2 bases and J by 9 bases; unmatched bases: 6. CDR3 length: 15 amino acids. Germline CDR1 SGHRS, CDR2 YFSETQ. CDR3 coding DNA: TGCGCCAGCAGCTTACTAGCGGGGGGCGGTAGCATTCAGTACTTC. Residues: CASSLLAGGGSIQYF.

The chain combines TRBV5-1 with TRBJ2-7; possibly TRBD2 for D (6 bases). Per the germline V gene, CDR1 is SGHRS and CDR2 is YFSETQ. The CDR3 is 12 amino acids. The V end lost 4 bases, the J end lost 4 bases, and 9 bases lay between the germline ends. DNA of the CDR3: TGCGCCAGCAGCCTTGGGACTTACGAGCAGTACTTC. It is translated as CASSLGTYEQYF.

The chain joins TRBV6-1 to TRBJ1-6; D gene ambiguous. Trimming pared 0 bases from V and 0 bases from J, leaving 12 bases between. The CDR3 has 18 amino acids. Germline V gene sequence: CDR1 MNHNS, CDR2 SASEGT. Here the CDR3 reads CASSEALPGSSYNSPLHF. The CDR3 coding sequence is TGTGCCAGCAGTGAAGCGCTTCCCGGCAGCTCCTATAATTCACCCCTCCACTTT.

The chain uses TRBV15 and TRBJ2-6; 7 bases fit TRBD1. V shed 1 base, J shed 0 bases, and the junction held 6 bases outside the gene matches. The CDR3 is 18 residues long. CDR1 and CDR2 from the germline V gene are LNHNV and YYDKDF (reference sequence). CDR3 nucleotide sequence: TGTGCCACCAGCAGAGCAGGGACAGCGAACTCTGGGGCCAACGTCCTGACTTTC. Protein sequence: CATSRAGTANSGANVLTF. The full variable domain, its missing parts supplied by reference TRBV15 and TRBJ2-6, is DAMVIQNPRYQVTQFGKPVTLSCSQTLNHNVMYWYQQKSSQAPKLLFHYYDKDFNNEADTPDNFQSRRPNTSFCFLDIRSPGLGDTAMYLCATSRAGTANSGANVLTFGAGSRLTVL.

The V and J genes are TRBV9 and TRBJ1-4; TRBD1 might be the D (5 bases). Per germline, CDR1 SGDLS and CDR2 YYNGEE. The length of the CDR3 is 15 residues. V lost 4 bases and J 9 bases, leaving 19 bases between the germline ends. The CDR3 DNA sequence: TGTGCCAGCAGCTCCCGGGACGAGGGCACTAAAAAACTGTTTTTT. This translates into CASSSRDEGTKKLFF. The entire variable domain, with the rest obtained from reference TRBV9 and TRBJ1-4, is as follows: DSGVTQTPKHLITATGQRVTLRCSPRSGDLSVYWYQQSLDQGLQFLIQYYNGEERAKGNILERFSAQQFPDLHSELNLSSLELGDSALYFCASSSRDEGTKKLFFGSGTQLSVL.

This clone ranks as medium-sized. This rearrangement joins TRBV18 to TRBJ1-1; 8 nucleotides agree with TRBD1. The CDR3 is 13 residues long. Germline CDR1 is KGHSH and CDR2 is LQKENI. V shed 4 bases and J 3 bases; nucleotides not matched to a gene: 1. CDR3 loop: CASSLDRDTEAFF. The CDR3 DNA follows: TGTGCCAGCTCACTGGACAGGGACACTGAAGCTTTCTTT.

This clone is large within its sample. The V call is TRBV4-1, the J call TRBJ2-2; 9 nucleotides line up with TRBD2. Germline V gives CDR1 MGHRA, CDR2 YSYEKL. CDR3 length: 22 residues. Trimming took 0 bases from V and 3 from J; bases not matched to a gene: 20. The CDR3 sequence: CASSQEVQAAGGLYKDTGELFF. Written as DNA, the CDR3 is TGCGCCAGCAGCCAAGAAGTCCAGGCGGCGGGAGGGCTATATAAGGACACCGGGGAGCTGTTTTTT.

This chain uses TRBV4-2 with TRBJ2-3, with 9 nucleotides matching TRBD1. Germline V lookup: CDR1 LGHNA, CDR2 YNFKEQ. The CDR3 covers 15 residues. J was trimmed by 8 bases and V by 2 bases; bases with no gene match: 8. CDR3 amino acids: CASSQPGTGSLTQYF. The CDR3 DNA follows: TGTGCCAGCAGCCAACCCGGGACAGGGTCCCTTACGCAGTATTTT.

This clone was seen once. V usage is TRBV7-9 and J usage is TRBJ1-5; 9 nucleotides line up with TRBD1. The V and J ends lost 1 base and 4 bases, in that order; junction bases with no gene match: 5. The length of the CDR3 is 16 residues. Germline V CDR1 and CDR2: SEHNR, FQNEAQ (reference sequence). The CDR3 loop is CASSLGTGARNQPQHF. CDR3 coding DNA: TGTGCCAGCAGCTTAGGGACAGGGGCCCGAAATCAGCCCCAGCATTTT. The whole variable domain, remainder taken from reference TRBV7-9 and TRBJ1-5, is DTGVSQNPRHKITKRGQNVTFRCDPISEHNRLYWYRQTLGQGPEFLTYFQNEAQLEKSRLLSDRFSAERPKGSFSTLEIQRTEQGDSAMYLCASSLGTGARNQPQHFGDGTRLSIL.

The rearrangement joins TRBV5-1 to TRBJ2-1; 10 positions agree with TRBD2. J was trimmed by 8 bases and V by 4 bases; bases with no gene match: 15. Germline V gene sequence: CDR1 SGHRS, CDR2 YFSETQ. This CDR3 spans 17 amino acids. CDR3: CASSRSLKREGGDEQFF. DNA of the CDR3: TGCGCCAGCAGCCGTTCCCTTAAGCGGGAGGGGGGGGATGAGCAGTTCTTC.

This clone was seen once. The chain has TRBV5-1 and TRBJ2-7; D call uncertain. The germline CDR1 and CDR2 sequences are SGHRS and YFSETQ. The length of the CDR3 is 12 residues. V was trimmed by 0 bases and J by 6 bases, leaving 7 bases between them. The CDR3 DNA reads as TGCGCCAGCAGCTTGGGACAAGCCGAGCAGTACTTC. It codes for CASSLGQAEQYF.

The gene calls are TRBV2 and TRBJ2-7, with a weak D call TRBD2 (5 bases). Trimming pared 4 bases from V and 3 bases from J, leaving 10 bases between. The CDR3 totals 13 residues. Per germline, CDR1 SNHLY and CDR2 FYNNEI. The CDR3, as DNA: TGTGCCAGCAGTGTTGTAGGGAGCTACGAGCAGTACTTC. This encodes CASSVVGSYEQYF. Full variable domain (remainder filled in from reference TRBV2 and TRBJ2-7): EPEVTQTPSHQVTQMGQEVILRCVPISNHLYFYWYRQILGQKVEFLVSFYNNEISEKSEIFDDQFSVERPDGSNFTLKIRSTKLEDSAMYFCASSVVGSYEQYFGPGTRLTVT.

The J gene is TRBJ2-5, the V gene TRBV19; 8 nucleotides line up with TRBD1. The CDR3 length is 15 residues. Germline loops: CDR1 LNHDA, CDR2 SQIVND (reference sequence). J gave up 5 bases and V 3 bases, and 8 bases lay outside the gene matches. The DNA for the CDR3 is TGTGCCAGTAGTATCAGGACAGGGTGGGAGGAGACCCAGTACTTC. Amino acids: CASSIRTGWEETQYF.

This chain links TRBV5-5 with TRBJ1-1; the D is unclear. The germline V gene has CDR1 SGHKS and CDR2 YYEKEE (reference sequence). Trimming removed 4 bases from V and 0 bases from J, with 10 bases in between. CDR3 length: 14 amino acids. CDR3 in amino acids: CASSPMLLNTEAFF. The CDR3 DNA reads as TGTGCCAGCAGCCCCATGTTGTTGAACACTGAAGCTTTCTTT.